This TCR beta chain was sequenced in a study of blood T cell dynamics during melanoma immunotherapy. Study-level background: Standard first-line treatment here was pembrolizumab or nivolumab plus ipilimumab in metastatic melanoma.

To note about this clone: Its antigen is still unknown.

The time point denotes: week 3, after first cycle of checkpoint inhibitor. The V end was cut by 1 base, the J end by 2 bases, with 3 bases between. This CDR3 contains 13 residues. Germline V gene data show CDR1 as SGHVS and CDR2 as FQNEAQ. Notes on the study in general: It remained unknown if the driving T cell clones were melanoma-specific.

The assay received all extracted DNA from sorted CD8+ subsets. Only in-frame clones appear in the TCRdb table, and some are missing; sequencing was by immunoSEQ multiplex PCR. The sample shows approximately 13,000 clones, approximately 89% of them seen only once. This sample comprised effector memory CD8+ T cells from blood, obtained from a patient treated with checkpoint blockade. The clonotype originates from a human donor with melanoma. The chain recombines TRBV7-8 with TRBJ2-1; D gene uncertain. The CDR3: CASSLGAYNEQFF. CDR3 coding DNA: TGTGCCAGCAGCTTAGGTGCCTACAATGAGCAGTTCTTC.